This T cell receptor (beta chain) was recovered during a study of shared clonotypes between healthy human individuals. The study's findings and limits: Sharing of clonotypes among donors was expected to vary with sequencing depth. On the whole, naive subsets had larger estimated richness than memory subsets had.

A word on this clone: Its target is unknown.

Replicate PCRs for sorted subsets used approximately 190 ng DNA; this equaled around 29,000 T cell genomes. Produced via immunoSEQ multiplex PCR; TCRdb's table is partial and in-frame only. The sample has a few million clones; approximately 95% are singletons. This sequence originates from a man aged 18-30 years in good health. Sequenced input: naive CD4+ T cells sorted from blood. The subset is: CD45RA+ positively selected.

CDR3 nucleotides: TGTGCTTCGAATCCTGGGTTGAACACTGAAGCTTTCTTT. Translation: CASNPGLNTEAFF. The rearrangement uses TRBV2 and TRBJ1-1; D ambiguous. This CDR3 is 13 amino acids long. The V gene's germline CDR1 is SNHLY and CDR2 FYNNEI.